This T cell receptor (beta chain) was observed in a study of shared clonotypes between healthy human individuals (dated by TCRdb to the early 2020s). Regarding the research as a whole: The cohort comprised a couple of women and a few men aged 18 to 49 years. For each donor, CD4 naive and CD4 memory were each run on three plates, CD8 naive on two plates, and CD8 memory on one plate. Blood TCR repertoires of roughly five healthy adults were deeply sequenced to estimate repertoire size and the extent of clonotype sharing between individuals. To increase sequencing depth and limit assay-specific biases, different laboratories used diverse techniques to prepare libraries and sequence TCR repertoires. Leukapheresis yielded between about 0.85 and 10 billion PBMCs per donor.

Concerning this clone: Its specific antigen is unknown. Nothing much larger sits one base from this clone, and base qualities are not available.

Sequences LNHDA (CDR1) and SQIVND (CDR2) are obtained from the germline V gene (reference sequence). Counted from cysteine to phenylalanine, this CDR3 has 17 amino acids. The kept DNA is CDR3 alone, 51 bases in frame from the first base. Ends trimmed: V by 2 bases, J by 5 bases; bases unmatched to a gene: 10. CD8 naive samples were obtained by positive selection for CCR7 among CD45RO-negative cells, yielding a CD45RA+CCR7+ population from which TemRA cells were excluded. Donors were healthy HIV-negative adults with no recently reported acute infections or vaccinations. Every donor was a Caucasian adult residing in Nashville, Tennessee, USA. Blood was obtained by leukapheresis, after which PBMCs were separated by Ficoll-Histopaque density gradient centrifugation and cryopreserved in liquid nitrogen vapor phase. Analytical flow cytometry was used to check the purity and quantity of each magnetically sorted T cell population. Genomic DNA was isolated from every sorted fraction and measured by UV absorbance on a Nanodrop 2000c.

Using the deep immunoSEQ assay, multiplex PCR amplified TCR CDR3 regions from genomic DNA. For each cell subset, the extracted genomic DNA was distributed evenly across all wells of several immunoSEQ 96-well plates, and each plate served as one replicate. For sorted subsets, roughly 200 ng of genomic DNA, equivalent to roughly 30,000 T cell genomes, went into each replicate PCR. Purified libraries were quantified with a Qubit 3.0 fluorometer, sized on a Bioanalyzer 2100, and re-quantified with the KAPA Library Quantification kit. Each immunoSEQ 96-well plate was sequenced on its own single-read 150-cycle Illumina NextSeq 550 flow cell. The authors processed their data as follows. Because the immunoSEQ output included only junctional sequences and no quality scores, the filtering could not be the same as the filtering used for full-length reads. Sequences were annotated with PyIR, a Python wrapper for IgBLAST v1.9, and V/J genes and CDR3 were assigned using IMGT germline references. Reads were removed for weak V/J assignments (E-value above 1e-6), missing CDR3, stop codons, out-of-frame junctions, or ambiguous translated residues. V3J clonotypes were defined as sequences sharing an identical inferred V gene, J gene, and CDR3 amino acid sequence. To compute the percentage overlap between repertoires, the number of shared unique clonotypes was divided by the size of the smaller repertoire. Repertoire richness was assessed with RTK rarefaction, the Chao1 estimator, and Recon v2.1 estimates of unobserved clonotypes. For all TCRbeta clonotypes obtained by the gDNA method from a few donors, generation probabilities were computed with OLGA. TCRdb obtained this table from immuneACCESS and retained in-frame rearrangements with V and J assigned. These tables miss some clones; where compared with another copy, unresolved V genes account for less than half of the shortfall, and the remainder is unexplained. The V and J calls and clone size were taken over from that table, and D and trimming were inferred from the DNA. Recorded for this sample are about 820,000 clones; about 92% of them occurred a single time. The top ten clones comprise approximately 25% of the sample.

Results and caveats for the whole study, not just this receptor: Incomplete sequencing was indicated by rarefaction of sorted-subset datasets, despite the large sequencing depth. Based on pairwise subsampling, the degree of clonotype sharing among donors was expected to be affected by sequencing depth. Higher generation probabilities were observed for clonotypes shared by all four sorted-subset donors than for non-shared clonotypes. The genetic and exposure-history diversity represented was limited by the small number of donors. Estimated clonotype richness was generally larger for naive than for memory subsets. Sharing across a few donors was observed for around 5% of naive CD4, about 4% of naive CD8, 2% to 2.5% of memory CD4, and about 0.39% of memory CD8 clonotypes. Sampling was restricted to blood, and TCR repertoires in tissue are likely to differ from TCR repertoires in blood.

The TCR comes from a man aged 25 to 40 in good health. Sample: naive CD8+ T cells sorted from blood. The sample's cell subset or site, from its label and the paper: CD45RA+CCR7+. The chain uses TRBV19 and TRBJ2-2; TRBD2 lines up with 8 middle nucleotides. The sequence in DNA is TGTGCCAGTAGTATACAACCCGGGAGGGCTTGGACCGGGGAGCTGTTTTTT. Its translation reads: CASSIQPGRAWTGELFF. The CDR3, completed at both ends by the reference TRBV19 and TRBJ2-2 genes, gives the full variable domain DGGITQSPKYLFRKEGQNVTLSCEQNLNHDAMYWYRQDPGQGLRLIYYSQIVNDFQKGDIAEGYSVSREKKESFPLTVTSAQKNPTAFYLCASSIQPGRAWTGELFFGEGSRLTVL.